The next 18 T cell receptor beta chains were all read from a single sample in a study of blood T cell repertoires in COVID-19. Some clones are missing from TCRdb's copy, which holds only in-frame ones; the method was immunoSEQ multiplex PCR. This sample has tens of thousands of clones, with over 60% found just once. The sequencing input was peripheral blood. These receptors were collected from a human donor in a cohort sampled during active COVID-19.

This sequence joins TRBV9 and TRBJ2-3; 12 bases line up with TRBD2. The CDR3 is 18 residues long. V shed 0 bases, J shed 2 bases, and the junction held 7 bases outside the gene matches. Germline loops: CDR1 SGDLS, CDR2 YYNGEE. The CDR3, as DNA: TGTGCCAGCAGCGTAGAGGGGCTAGCGGGAGGGTTCACAGATACGCAGTATTTT. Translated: CASSVEGLAGGFTDTQYF.

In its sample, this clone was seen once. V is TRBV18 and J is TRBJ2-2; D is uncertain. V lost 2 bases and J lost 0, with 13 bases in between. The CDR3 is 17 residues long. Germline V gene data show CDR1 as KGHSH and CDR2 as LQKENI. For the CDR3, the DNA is TGTGCCAGCTCACCAGAGCGACGTAAGCCGAACACCGGGGAGCTGTTTTTT. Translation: CASSPERRKPNTGELFF.

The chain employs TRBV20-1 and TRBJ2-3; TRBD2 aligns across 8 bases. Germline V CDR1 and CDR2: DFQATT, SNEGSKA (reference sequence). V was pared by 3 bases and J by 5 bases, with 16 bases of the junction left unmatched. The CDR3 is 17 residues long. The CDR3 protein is CSASPRLAGGWGDTQYF. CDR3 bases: TGCAGTGCTAGTCCTCGTCTGGCGGGAGGTTGGGGAGATACGCAGTATTTT.

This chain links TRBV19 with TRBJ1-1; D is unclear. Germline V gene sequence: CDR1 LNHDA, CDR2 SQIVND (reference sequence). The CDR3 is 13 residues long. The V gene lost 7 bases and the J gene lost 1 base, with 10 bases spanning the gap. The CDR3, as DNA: TGTGCCAGTAAAGCTCCCGGGAACACTGAAGCTTTCTTT. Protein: CASKAPGNTEAFF.

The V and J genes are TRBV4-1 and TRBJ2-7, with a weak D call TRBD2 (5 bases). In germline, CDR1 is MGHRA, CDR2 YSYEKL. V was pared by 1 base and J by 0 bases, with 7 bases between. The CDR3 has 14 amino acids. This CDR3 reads CASSQVAGSYEQYF. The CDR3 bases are TGCGCCAGCAGCCAAGTGGCGGGCTCCTACGAGCAGTACTTC.

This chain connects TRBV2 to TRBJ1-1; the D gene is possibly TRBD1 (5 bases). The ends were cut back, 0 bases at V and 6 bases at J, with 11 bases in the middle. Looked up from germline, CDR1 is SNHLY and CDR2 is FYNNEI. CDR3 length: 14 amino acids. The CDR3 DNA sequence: TGTGCCAGCAGTGAAGCACAGGCGACCCCTGAAGCTTTCTTT. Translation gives CASSEAQATPEAFF.

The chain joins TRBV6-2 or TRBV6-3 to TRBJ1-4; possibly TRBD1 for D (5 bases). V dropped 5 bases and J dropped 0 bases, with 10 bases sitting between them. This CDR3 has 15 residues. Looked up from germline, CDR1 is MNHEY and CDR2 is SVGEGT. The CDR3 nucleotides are TGTGCCAGCAGTAGAGACAGTGCAACTAATGAAAAACTGTTTTTT. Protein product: CASSRDSATNEKLFF.

DNA for the CDR3: TGTGCCAGCAGCCCATCGGCGGGGTTGCGAAATGAAAAACTGTTTTTT. It encodes CASSPSAGLRNEKLFF. This chain links TRBV7-9 with TRBJ1-4; D unresolved. Trimming took 5 bases from V and 5 from J, leaving 18 bases between them. CDR1 and CDR2 (germline): SEHNR, FQNEAQ (reference sequence). The CDR3 covers 16 residues.

The chain's CDR3 is CASSQGAFSGSSYNEQFF. The DNA of the CDR3 is TGCGCCAGCAGCCAAGGGGCGTTTAGCGGGAGCTCCTACAATGAGCAGTTCTTC. The J gene is TRBJ2-1, the V gene TRBV4-1, with 9 bases lining up with TRBD2. V lost 1 base and J lost 0; bases outside the gene matches: 7. The CDR3 sequence is 18 residues long. Germline assignment: CDR1 MGHRA and CDR2 YSYEKL.

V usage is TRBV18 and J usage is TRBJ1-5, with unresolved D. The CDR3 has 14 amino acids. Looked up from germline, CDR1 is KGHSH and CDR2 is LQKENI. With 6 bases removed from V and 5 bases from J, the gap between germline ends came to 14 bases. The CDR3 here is CASSPRRGDQPQHF. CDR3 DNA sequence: TGTGCCAGCTCCCCTAGGCGGGGAGATCAGCCCCAGCATTTT.

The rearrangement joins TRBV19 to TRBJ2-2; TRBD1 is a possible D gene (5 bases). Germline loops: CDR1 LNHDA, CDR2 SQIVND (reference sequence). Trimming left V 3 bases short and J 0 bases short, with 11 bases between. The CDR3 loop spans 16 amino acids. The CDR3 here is CASSMNARANTGELFF. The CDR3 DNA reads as TGTGCCAGTAGTATGAACGCCAGGGCGAACACCGGGGAGCTGTTTTTT.

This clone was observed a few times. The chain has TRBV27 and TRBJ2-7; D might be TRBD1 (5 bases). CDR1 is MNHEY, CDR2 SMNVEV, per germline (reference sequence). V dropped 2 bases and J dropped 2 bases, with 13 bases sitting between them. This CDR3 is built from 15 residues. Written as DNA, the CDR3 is TGTGCCAGCAGTTTACGGCAGACAGATCCCTACGAGCAGTACTTC. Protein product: CASSLRQTDPYEQYF.

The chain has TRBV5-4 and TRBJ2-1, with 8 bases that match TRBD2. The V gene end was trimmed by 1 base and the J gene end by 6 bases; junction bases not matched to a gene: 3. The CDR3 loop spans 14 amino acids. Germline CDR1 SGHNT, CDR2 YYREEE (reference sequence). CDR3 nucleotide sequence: TGTGCCAGCAGCTTGAACGGGAGGGCCAATGAGCAGTTCTTC. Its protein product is CASSLNGRANEQFF.

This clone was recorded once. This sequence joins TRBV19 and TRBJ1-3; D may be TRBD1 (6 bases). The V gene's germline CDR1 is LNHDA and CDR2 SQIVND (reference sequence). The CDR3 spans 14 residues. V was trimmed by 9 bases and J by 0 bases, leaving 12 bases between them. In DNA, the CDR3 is TGTGCCAGCTCGCTACAGGGCTCTGGAAACACCATATATTTT. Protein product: CASSLQGSGNTIYF.

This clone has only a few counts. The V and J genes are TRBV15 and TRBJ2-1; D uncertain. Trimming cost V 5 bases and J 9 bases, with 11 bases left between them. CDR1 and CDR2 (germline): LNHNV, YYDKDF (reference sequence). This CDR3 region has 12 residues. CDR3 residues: CATSPPVSEQFF. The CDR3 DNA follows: TGTGCCACCAGCCCCCCCGTGAGTGAGCAGTTCTTC.

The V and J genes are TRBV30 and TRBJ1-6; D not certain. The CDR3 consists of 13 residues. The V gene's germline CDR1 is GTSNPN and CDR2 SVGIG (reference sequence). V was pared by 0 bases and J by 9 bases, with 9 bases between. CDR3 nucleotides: TGTGCCTGGAGTGTAGCGGGTTCTTCACCCCTCCACTTT. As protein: CAWSVAGSSPLHF.

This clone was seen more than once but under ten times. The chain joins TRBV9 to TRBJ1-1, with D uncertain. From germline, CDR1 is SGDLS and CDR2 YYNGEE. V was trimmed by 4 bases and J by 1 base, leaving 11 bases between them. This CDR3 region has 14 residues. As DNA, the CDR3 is TGTGCCAGCAGCCCAATAGTAGAGAACACTGAAGCTTTCTTT. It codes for CASSPIVENTEAFF.

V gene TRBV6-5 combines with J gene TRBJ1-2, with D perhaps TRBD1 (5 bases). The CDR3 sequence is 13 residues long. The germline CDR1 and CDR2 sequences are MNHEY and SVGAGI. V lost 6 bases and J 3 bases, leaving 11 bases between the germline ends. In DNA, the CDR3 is TGTGCCAGCAGCCTGTCGGGGGACTATGGCTACACCTTC. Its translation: CASSLSGDYGYTF.